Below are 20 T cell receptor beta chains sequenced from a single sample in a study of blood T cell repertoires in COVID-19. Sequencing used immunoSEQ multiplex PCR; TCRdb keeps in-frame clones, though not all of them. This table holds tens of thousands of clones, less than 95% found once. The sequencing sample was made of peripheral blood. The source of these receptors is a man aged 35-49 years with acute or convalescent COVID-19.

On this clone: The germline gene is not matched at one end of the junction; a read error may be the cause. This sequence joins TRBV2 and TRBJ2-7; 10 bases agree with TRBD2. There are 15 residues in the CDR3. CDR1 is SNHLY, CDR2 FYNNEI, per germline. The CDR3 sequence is CASSKASGSSYEQYF. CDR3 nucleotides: TGTGCCAGCAGTAAAGCTAGCGGGAGCTCCTACGAGCAGTACTTC.

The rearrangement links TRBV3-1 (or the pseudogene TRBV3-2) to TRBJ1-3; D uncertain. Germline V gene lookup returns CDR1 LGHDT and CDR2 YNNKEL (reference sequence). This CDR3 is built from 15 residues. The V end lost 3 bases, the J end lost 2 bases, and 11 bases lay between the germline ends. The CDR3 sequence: CASSQYRGPGNTIYF. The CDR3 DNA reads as TGTGCCAGCAGCCAGTACCGCGGGCCTGGAAACACCATATATTTT.

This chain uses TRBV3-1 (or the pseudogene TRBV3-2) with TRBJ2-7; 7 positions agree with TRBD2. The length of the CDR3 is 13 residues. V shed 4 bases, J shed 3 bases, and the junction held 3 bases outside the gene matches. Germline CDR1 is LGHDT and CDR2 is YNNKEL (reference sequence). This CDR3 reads CASSRREDYEQYF. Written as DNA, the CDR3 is TGTGCCAGCAGCCGCCGGGAGGACTACGAGCAGTACTTC.

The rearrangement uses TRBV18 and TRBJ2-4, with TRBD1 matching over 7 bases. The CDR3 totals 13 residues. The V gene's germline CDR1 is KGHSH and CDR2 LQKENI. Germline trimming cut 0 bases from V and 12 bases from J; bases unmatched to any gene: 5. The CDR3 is CASSPPSGTDQYF. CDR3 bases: TGTGCCAGCTCACCACCTTCAGGGACAGATCAGTACTTC.

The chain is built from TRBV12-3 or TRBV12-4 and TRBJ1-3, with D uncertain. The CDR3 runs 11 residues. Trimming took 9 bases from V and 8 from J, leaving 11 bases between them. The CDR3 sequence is CASRERDTIYF. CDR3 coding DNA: TGTGCCAGTCGGGAAAGGGACACCATATATTTT.

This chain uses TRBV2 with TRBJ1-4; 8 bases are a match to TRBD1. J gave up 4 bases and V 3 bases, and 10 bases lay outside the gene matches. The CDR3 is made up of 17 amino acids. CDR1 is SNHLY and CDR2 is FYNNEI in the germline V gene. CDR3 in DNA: TGTGCCAGCAGTGACCGGACAGGGCGCGCTAATAATGAAAAACTGTTTTTT. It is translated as CASSDRTGRANNEKLFF.

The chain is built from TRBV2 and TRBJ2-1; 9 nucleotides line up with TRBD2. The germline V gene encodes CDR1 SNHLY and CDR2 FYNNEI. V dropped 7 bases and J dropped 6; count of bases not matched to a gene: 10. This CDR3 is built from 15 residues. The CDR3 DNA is TGTGCCAGCACAGCGGCGGGAGGGCCTGGCAATGAGCAGTTCTTC. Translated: CASTAAGGPGNEQFF.

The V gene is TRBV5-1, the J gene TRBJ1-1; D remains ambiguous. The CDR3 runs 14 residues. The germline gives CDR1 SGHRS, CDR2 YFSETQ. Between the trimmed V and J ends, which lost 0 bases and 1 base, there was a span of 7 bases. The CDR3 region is CASSLGGTNTEAFF. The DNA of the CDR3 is TGCGCCAGCAGCTTGGGAGGAACGAACACTGAAGCTTTCTTT.

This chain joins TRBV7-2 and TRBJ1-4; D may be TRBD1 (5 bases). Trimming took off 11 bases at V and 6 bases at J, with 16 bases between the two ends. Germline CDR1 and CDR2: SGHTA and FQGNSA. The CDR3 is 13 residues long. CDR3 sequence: CAGGGGDHEKLFF. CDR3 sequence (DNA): TGTGCCGGAGGTGGGGGGGATCATGAAAAACTGTTTTTT.

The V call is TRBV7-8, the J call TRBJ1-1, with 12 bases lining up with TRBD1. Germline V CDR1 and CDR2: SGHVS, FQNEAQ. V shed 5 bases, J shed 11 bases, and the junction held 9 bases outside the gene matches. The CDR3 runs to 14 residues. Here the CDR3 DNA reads TGTGCCAGCAGCCACCCCGGGACAGGGGGCCAGGCTTTCTTT. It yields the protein CASSHPGTGGQAFF.

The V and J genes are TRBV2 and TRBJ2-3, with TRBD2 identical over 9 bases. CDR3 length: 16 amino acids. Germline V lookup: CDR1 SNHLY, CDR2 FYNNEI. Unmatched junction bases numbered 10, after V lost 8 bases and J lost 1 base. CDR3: CASQPSGIWGTDTQYF. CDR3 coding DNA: TGTGCCAGCCAACCTAGCGGGATCTGGGGCACAGATACGCAGTATTTT.

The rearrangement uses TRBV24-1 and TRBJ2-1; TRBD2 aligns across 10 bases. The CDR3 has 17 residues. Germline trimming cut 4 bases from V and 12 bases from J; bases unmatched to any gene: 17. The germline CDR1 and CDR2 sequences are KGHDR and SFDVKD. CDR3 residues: CATSDPRTSGNRRRQFF. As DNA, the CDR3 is TGTGCCACCAGTGACCCCCGGACTAGCGGTAATCGTCGGCGGCAGTTCTTC.

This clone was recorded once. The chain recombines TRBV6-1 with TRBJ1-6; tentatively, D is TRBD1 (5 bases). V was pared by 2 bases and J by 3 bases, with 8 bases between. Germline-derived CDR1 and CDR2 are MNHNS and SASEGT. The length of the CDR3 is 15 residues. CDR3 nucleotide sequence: TGTGCCAGCAGTGAAAGACAGCTCTATAATTCACCCCTCCACTTT. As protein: CASSERQLYNSPLHF.

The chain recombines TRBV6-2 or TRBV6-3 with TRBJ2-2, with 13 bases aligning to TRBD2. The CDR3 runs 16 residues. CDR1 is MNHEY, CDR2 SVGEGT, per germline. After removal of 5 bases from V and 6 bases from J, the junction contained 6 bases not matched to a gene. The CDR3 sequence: CASSRTSGRASGELFF. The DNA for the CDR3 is TGTGCCAGCAGTCGTACTAGCGGGAGGGCCTCCGGGGAGCTGTTTTTT.

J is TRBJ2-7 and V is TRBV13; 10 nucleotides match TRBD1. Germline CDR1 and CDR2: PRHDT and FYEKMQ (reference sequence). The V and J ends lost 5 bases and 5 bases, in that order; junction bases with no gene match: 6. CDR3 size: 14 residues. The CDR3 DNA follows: TGTGCCAGCAGCCCCCGGGACAGGGGCCACGAGCAGTACTTC. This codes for CASSPRDRGHEQYF.

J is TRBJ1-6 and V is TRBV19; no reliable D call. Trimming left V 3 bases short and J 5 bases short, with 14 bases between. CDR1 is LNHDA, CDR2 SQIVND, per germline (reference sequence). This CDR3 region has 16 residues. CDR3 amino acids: CASSINAPGDNSPLHF. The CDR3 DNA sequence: TGTGCCAGTAGTATCAACGCCCCCGGTGATAATTCACCCCTCCACTTT.

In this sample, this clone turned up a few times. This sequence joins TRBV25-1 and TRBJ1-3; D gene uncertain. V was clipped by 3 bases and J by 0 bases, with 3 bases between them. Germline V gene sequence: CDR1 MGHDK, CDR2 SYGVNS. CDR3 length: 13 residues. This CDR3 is CASSDLSGNTIYF. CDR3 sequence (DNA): TGTGCCAGCAGTGACCTCTCTGGAAACACCATATATTTT.

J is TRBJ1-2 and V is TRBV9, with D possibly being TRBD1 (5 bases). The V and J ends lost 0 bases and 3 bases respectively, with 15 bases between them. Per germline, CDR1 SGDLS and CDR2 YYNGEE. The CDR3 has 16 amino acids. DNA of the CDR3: TGTGCCAGCAGCGTAGCCGTCGGGGGATCGGACTATGGCTACACCTTC. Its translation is CASSVAVGGSDYGYTF.

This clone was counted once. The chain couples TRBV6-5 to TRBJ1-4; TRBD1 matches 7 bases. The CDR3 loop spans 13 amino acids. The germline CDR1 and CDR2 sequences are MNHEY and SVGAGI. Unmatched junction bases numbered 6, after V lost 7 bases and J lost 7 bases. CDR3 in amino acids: CASILGGTEKLFF. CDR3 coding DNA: TGTGCCAGCATTTTAGGGGGCACTGAAAAACTGTTTTTT.

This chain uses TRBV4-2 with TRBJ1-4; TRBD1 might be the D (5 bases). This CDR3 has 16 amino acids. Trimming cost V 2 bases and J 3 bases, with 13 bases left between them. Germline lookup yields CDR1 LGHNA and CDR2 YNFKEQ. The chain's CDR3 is CASSQRVLGANEKLFF. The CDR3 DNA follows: TGTGCCAGCAGCCAACGCGTTTTAGGGGCTAATGAAAAACTGTTTTTT.